This T cell receptor beta chain comes out of a study of response to subunit inactivated influenza vaccine. Via MiXCR, TCRdb re-called the RT-PCR reads, giving one row per CDR3 protein. The sample gives 150,000 to 200,000 distinct CDR3 sequences, approximately 12% of which show up once; approximately 32% is in the top ten. Points on this clonotype: Its cognate antigen is unknown.

This CDR3 has 15 amino acids. Per germline, CDR1 SGDLS and CDR2 YYNGEE. V was shortened by 3 bases and J by 8 bases, with 18 bases between the two germline ends. Whole-study results and caveats: The authors offered the suggestion that each seasonal influenza vaccination recruits few new T cells.

These data also formed part of another study, on T cells expressing NK-cell markers. As that report states: Making the TCR beta cDNA relied on 5'RACE template switching with UMIs. Each of roughly 6 donors carried dominant NKG2C+ clonotypes accounting for about 1.0-7.0% of CD8+ T cells. For a handful of donors, these clonotypes were likewise the leading ones in the CD3+CD56-NKG2C+ fraction. Questions lingered over whether expanded NKG2C+ T cell clones were HCMV-specific.

Source: CD8+ T cells sorted from PBMCs, taken roughly 12 days after vaccination. This TCR derives from a man aged 50 to 59 who received an inactivated influenza vaccine. The chain employs TRBV9 and TRBJ2-1; D could derive from TRBD1 or TRBD2 (6 bases each). CDR3 residues: CASSEGGRLRDEQFF. CDR3 nucleotide sequence: TGTGCCAGCAGCGAGGGGGGACGGCTTAGGGATGAGCAGTTCTTC.